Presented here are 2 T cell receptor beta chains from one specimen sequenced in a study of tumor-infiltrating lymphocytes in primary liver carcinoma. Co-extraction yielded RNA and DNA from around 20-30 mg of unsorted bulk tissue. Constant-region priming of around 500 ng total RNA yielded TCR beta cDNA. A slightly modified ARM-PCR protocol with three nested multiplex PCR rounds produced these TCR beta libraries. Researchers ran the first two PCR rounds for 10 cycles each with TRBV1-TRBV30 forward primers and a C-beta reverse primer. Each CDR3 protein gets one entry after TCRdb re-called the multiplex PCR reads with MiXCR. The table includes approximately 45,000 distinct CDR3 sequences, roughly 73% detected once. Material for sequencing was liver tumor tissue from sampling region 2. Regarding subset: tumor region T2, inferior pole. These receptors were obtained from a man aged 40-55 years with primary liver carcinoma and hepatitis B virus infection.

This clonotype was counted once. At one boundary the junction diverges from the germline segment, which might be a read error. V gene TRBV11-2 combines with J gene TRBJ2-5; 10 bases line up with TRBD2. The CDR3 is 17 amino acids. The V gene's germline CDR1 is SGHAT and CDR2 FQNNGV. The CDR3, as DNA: TGTGCCAACAGTTTAAGACTAGCGGGTGACTCGAGCGAGACCCGGTACTTC. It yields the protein CANSLRLAGDSSETRYF.

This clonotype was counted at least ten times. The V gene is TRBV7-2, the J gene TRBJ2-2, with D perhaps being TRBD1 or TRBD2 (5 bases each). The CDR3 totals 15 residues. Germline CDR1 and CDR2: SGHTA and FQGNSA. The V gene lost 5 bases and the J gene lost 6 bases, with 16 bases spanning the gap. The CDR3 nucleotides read TGTGCCAGCAGCCCTCGGGACGGGCCGGCCGGGGAGCTGTTTTTT. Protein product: CASSPRDGPAGELFF.